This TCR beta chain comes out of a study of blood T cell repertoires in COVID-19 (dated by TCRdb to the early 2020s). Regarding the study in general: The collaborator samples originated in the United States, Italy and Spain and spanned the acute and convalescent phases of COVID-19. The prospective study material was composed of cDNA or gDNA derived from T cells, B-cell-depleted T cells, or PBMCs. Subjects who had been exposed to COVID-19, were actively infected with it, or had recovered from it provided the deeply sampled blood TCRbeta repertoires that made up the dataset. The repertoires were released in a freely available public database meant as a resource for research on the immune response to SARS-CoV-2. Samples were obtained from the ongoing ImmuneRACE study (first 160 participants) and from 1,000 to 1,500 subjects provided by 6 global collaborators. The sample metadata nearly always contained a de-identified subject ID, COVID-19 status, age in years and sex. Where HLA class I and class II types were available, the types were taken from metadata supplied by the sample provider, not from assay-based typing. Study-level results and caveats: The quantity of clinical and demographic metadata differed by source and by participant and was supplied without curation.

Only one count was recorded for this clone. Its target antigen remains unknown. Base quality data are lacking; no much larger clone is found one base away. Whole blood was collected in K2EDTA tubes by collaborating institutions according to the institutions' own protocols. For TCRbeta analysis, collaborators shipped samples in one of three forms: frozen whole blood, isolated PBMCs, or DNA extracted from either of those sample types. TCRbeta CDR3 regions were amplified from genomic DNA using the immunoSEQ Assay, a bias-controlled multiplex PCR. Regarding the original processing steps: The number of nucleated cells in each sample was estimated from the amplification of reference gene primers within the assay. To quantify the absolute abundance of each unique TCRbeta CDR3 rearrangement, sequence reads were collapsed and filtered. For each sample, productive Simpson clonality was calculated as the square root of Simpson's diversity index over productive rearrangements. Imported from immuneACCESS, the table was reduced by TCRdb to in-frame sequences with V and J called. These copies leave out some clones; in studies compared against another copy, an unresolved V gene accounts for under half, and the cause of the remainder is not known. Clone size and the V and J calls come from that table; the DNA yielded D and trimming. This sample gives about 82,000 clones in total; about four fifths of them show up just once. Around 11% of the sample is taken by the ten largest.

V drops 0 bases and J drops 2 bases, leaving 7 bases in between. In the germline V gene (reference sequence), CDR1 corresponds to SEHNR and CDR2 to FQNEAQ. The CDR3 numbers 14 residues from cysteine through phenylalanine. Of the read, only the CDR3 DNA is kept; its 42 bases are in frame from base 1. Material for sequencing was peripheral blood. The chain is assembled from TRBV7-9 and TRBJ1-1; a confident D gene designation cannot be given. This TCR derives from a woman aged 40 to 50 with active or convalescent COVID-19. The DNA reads TGTGCCAGCAGCTTAGCAAGCCTTAACACTGAAGCTTTCTTT. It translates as CASSLASLNTEAFF.